The clone carrying this T cell receptor (beta chain) has a handful of counts. No antigen is known for it. The sample is drawn from a study of T-cell memory formation after mild COVID-19. The overall study: Across donors, TCR clusters were largely donor specific. Broader study findings: Cross-reactive memory seemingly joined, as some responding clones were found in pre-infection memory. A balance of CD4 and CD8 characterized clones contracting day 15 to 85, whereas later expanders leaned CD4+.

5'RACE primed from the constant segment yielded TCR alpha and TCR beta cDNA libraries bearing sample barcodes and UMIs. TCRdb redid the calling of the 5' RACE reads with MiXCR, one entry per CDR3 protein. The sample has about 430,000 distinct CDR3 sequences; around 24% are singletons. V was cut by 5 bases and J by 5 bases, with 9 bases left in between. This CDR3 is 12 amino acids long. From germline, CDR1 is LNHNV and CDR2 YYDKDF (reference sequence). J is TRBJ2-5 and V is TRBV15; D unclear. The clonotype comes from an adult woman who had mild COVID-19 (a few samples of this study predate the infection). Cell type and time point are not known. The specimen sequenced was PBMCs or a T cell subset sorted from them (not recorded which). The CDR3 DNA reads as TGTGCCACCAGCCGTCCCGGGGAGACCCAGTACTTC. It encodes CATSRPGETQYF.